This passage covers 25 T cell receptor beta chains from one sample sequenced in a study of T cells in Graves' hyperthyroidism and ophthalmopathy. RNA transcripts gave rise to amplified TCR beta CDR3 regions. During a first-round RT-PCR of the TCR CDR3, the HTBI primer set was used. TCRdb analysed the multiplex PCR reads with MiXCR anew, one entry per CDR3 protein. The sample includes fewer than 350,000 distinct CDR3 sequences, around 20% of them seen just once. Sequencing input: blood. The receptor source for this set is a man aged 50 to 59 with Graves' ophthalmopathy.

The V call is TRBV6-4, the J call TRBJ2-7; tentatively, D is TRBD2 (6 bases). V was trimmed by 0 bases and J by 5 bases, leaving 11 bases between them. This CDR3 is built from 14 residues. Per the germline V gene, CDR1 is MRHNA and CDR2 is SNTAGT. In DNA form, the CDR3 reads TGTGCCAGCAGTGACTCGGTGGAGGGGCACGAGCAGTACTTC. It translates to CASSDSVEGHEQYF.

The chain employs TRBV20-1 and TRBJ2-5; TRBD1 is a possible D gene (6 bases). Germline V gene lookup returns CDR1 DFQATT and CDR2 SNEGSKA (reference sequence). V lost 2 bases to trimming and J lost 1 base, with 8 bases between them. This CDR3 has 13 residues. This CDR3 is CSARRQAQETQYF. DNA of the CDR3: TGCAGTGCTAGAAGACAGGCCCAAGAGACCCAGTACTTC.

V and J are TRBV20-1 and TRBJ2-1; 9 bases are a match to TRBD2. The CDR3 contains 16 residues. CDR1 DFQATT and CDR2 SNEGSKA come from the germline V gene (reference sequence). V shed 6 bases, J shed 3 bases, and the junction held 12 bases outside the gene matches. CDR3 sequence (DNA): TGCAGTGCACCTCTAGGCGGGAGGGCTTACTACAATGAGCAGTTCTTC. Translation gives CSAPLGGRAYYNEQFF.

The table lists this clonotype with a few counts. The chain links TRBV28 to TRBJ2-1; possible D gene TRBD2, 6 bases. CDR3 size: 13 residues. Trimming took off 3 bases at V and 9 bases at J, with 12 bases between the two ends. In germline, CDR1 is MDHEN, CDR2 SYDVKM. The CDR3, as DNA: TGTGCCAGCAGTTTGGAGGGGCCGGTTGAGCAGTTCTTC. It codes for CASSLEGPVEQFF.

This clonotype has a handful of counts. V and J are TRBV5-1 and TRBJ2-5; D is ambiguous. Germline-derived CDR1 and CDR2 are SGHRS and YFSETQ. The CDR3 covers 12 residues. V lost 2 bases and J 3 bases, leaving 5 bases between the germline ends. The CDR3 nucleotides read TGCGCCAGCAGCTTCTCAGAAGAGACCCAGTACTTC. Protein sequence: CASSFSEETQYF.

The CDR3 loop is CASRLRGALDTEAFF. The CDR3 DNA sequence: TGTGCCAGCAGGTTGAGGGGCGCGCTGGACACTGAAGCTTTCTTT. The chain recombines TRBV3-1 with TRBJ1-1; tentative D call: TRBD1 (5 bases). Germline V gives CDR1 LGHDT, CDR2 YNNKEL (reference sequence). V lost 6 bases and J 3 bases, leaving 17 bases between the germline ends. This CDR3 region has 15 residues.

About this clonotype: The CDR3 does not end in the conserved phenylalanine or tryptophan, so this is likely a read error. The chain uses TRBV6-9 and TRBJ1-2, with TRBD1 matching over 10 bases. The V segment lost 3 bases and the J segment 5 bases; nucleotides outside the gene matches: 6. Germline V gene data show CDR1 as MNHGY and CDR2 as SVAAGI. The CDR3 loop spans 15 amino acids. CDR3 region: CASSYPDRGSYGYTL. The DNA of the CDR3 is TGTGCCAGCAGTTACCCGGACAGGGGGTCTTATGGCTACACCCTC.

The rearrangement joins TRBV20-1 to TRBJ2-7; TRBD1 aligns across 10 bases. V gave up 6 bases and J gave up 3 bases; unmatched junction bases: 2. Germline assignment: CDR1 DFQATT and CDR2 SNEGSKA (reference sequence). This CDR3 spans 12 amino acids. As DNA, the CDR3 is TGCAGTGCCAGGGACAGGGGCTACGAGCAGTACTTC. Translating gives CSARDRGYEQYF.

This clonotype was detected only a few times. The chain links TRBV6-1 to TRBJ1-2; D is possibly TRBD1 (6 bases). CDR3 length: 15 residues. From germline, CDR1 is MNHNS and CDR2 SASEGT. Trimming removed 1 base at V and 6 bases at J, with 15 bases between. CDR3 in DNA: TGTGCCAGCAGTGAAGAACAGGGTTGGTCGAATGGCTACACCTTC. Translation: CASSEEQGWSNGYTF.

This clonotype occurred a few times. CDR3 amino acids: CASSYSPDPGDEQYF. As DNA, the CDR3 is TGTGCCAGCAGTTACTCTCCGGACCCGGGGGACGAGCAGTACTTC. The chain combines TRBV6-5 with TRBJ2-7; D perhaps matches TRBD2 (6 bases). CDR1 and CDR2 (germline): MNHEY, SVGAGI. CDR3 length: 15 residues. Deletions cut 0 bases from V and 5 bases from J, with 14 bases between.

This clonotype was detected only a few times. The V and J genes are TRBV9 and TRBJ2-3; D unresolved. CDR1 and CDR2 from the germline V gene are SGDLS and YYNGEE. V was pared by 0 bases and J by 0 bases, with 11 bases between. This CDR3 has 16 amino acids. The CDR3 spells CASSVEGATSTDTQYF. The DNA for the CDR3 is TGTGCCAGCAGCGTAGAAGGAGCGACTAGCACAGATACGCAGTATTTT.

This clonotype showed up just once. The J gene is TRBJ1-3, the V gene TRBV28; D is unresolved. Trimming took 6 bases from V and 4 from J, leaving 7 bases between them. Germline-derived CDR1 and CDR2 are MDHEN and SYDVKM. There are 12 residues in the CDR3. The CDR3 sequence: CASRASGNTIYF. As DNA, the CDR3 is TGTGCCAGCAGGGCTTCGGGAAACACCATATATTTT.

The rearrangement uses TRBV19 and TRBJ1-3; unclear D gene. The CDR3 runs to 15 residues. The ends were cut back, 9 bases at V and 3 bases at J, with 18 bases in the middle. CDR1 LNHDA and CDR2 SQIVND come from the germline V gene (reference sequence). For the CDR3, the DNA is TGTGCCAGCACCGCAGAGGACGTACGTGGAAACACCATATATTTT. Amino acids: CASTAEDVRGNTIYF.

This clonotype was detected only a few times. The chain combines TRBV5-1 with TRBJ2-7, with TRBD1 as a possible D gene (6 bases). Germline V CDR1 and CDR2: SGHRS, YFSETQ. V was pared by 1 base and J by 3 bases, with 11 bases between. The CDR3 is made up of 14 amino acids. The CDR3 spells CASSLSDSFYEQYF. As DNA, the CDR3 is TGCGCCAGCAGCTTGTCGGACAGTTTCTACGAGCAGTACTTC.

Details on this clonotype: This may arise from a read error, as a much more abundant clone is one base away. This chain connects TRBV28 to TRBJ1-5; TRBD1 might be the D (6 bases). Germline V CDR1 and CDR2: MDHEN, SYDVKM. V dropped 5 bases and J dropped 7 bases, with 15 bases sitting between them. The CDR3 spans 14 residues. The DNA for the CDR3 is TGTGCCAGCAGTCCCTGCAGGGGCGGGCAGCCCCAGCATTTT. Translating it yields CASSPCRGGQPQHF.

This clonotype was found a few times. The chain recombines TRBV7-8 with TRBJ1-4, with D maybe TRBD1 (5 bases). This CDR3 spans 18 amino acids. Trimming pared 3 bases from V and 8 bases from J, leaving 25 bases between. The germline V gene has CDR1 SGHVS and CDR2 FQNEAQ. The CDR3 spells CASSFSWGDNEPGEKLFF. The CDR3 nucleotides are TGTGCCAGCAGCTTCTCCTGGGGGGATAACGAGCCCGGAGAAAAACTGTTTTTT.

The CDR3 sequence is CASSVEVTGELFF. CDR3 sequence (DNA): TGTGCCAGCAGCGTAGAAGTTACCGGGGAGCTGTTTTTT. The chain is built from TRBV9 and TRBJ2-2; no definite D call. Germline CDR1 is SGDLS and CDR2 is YYNGEE. The V end was cut by 0 bases, the J end by 5 bases, with 5 bases between. The CDR3 has 13 amino acids. The full variable domain, rest sourced from reference TRBV9 and TRBJ2-2, is DSGVTQTPKHLITATGQRVTLRCSPRSGDLSVYWYQQSLDQGLQFLIQYYNGEERAKGNILERFSAQQFPDLHSELNLSSLELGDSALYFCASSVEVTGELFFGEGSRLTVL.

About this clonotype itself: This may be a read error: a much more frequent sequence differs by one nucleotide. This chain uses TRBV2 with TRBJ2-5; perhaps D is TRBD1 or TRBD2 (7 bases each). In germline, CDR1 is SNHLY, CDR2 FYNNEI. The CDR3 has 14 residues. The CDR3 DNA reads TGTGCCAGCGGTGAGACAGGGTCGATTAGCGGGTTATACTTC. It is translated as CASGETGSISGLYF.

This clonotype was detected ten times or more. The genes are TRBV12-3 or TRBV12-4 and TRBJ2-4, with 7 bases identical to TRBD1. This CDR3 comprises 15 residues. Trimming cost V 6 bases and J 5 bases; bases outside gene matches: 10. The DNA for the CDR3 is TGTGCCAGCAGACTAGAGAGGGACAGCGAAAACATTCAGTACTTC. Protein: CASRLERDSENIQYF.

This clonotype has a count of ten or more. The J gene is TRBJ1-2, the V gene TRBV10-3; 9 bases are a match to TRBD1. Germline V CDR1 and CDR2: ENHRY, SYGVKD. V trimming: 3 bases; J trimming: 8 bases; junction bases outside the gene matches: 7. CDR3 size: 14 residues. CDR3 loop: CAISEQGALGGYTF. The CDR3 DNA reads TGTGCCATCAGTGAACAGGGGGCTCTTGGCGGCTACACCTTC.

The chain carries TRBV15 and TRBJ1-1; TRBD1 is a possible D gene (5 bases). Trimming pared 0 bases from V and 0 bases from J, leaving 14 bases between. Per the germline V gene, CDR1 is LNHNV and CDR2 is YYDKDF (reference sequence). This CDR3 spans 17 amino acids. The CDR3: CATSRDKRGWMNTEAFF. DNA for the CDR3: TGTGCCACCAGCAGAGATAAAAGGGGTTGGATGAACACTGAAGCTTTCTTT.

The chain joins TRBV9 to TRBJ1-6; no firm D call. Looked up from germline, CDR1 is SGDLS and CDR2 is YYNGEE. CDR3 length equals 15 residues. Trimming removed 1 base at V and 7 bases at J, with 12 bases between. The CDR3 DNA sequence: TGTGCCAGCAGCGTATCCCACGGCCCAAATTCACCCCTCCACTTT. Translation: CASSVSHGPNSPLHF.

The rearrangement links TRBV18 to TRBJ2-1, with 10 bases aligning to TRBD1. This CDR3 contains 15 residues. V was pared by 5 bases and J by 7 bases, with 8 bases of the junction left unmatched. The germline CDR1 and CDR2 sequences are KGHSH and LQKENI. The CDR3 DNA is TGTGCCAGCTCATCCCGGGACAGGGGTGGGAATGAGCAGTTCTTC. Protein: CASSSRDRGGNEQFF.

Note on this clonotype: The junction does not match germline at one end; this may be a read error. This CDR3 reads CSSSPRETSAGELFF. Here the CDR3 DNA reads TGTTCCAGCTCACCTCGGGAAACTAGCGCCGGGGAGCTGTTTTTT. The rearrangement links TRBV18 to TRBJ2-2; 7 nucleotides agree with TRBD2. This CDR3 region has 15 residues. In germline, CDR1 is KGHSH, CDR2 LQKENI. Using reference TRBV18 and TRBJ2-2 for the parts outside the CDR3, the full variable domain is NAGVMQNPRHLVRRRGQEARLRCSPMKGHSHVYWYRQLPEEGLKFMVYLQKENIIDESGMPKERFSAEFPKEGPSILRIQQVVRGDSAAYFCSSSPRETSAGELFFGEGSRLTVL.

This clonotype has a count of ten or more. The chain employs TRBV28 and TRBJ2-5; weak D call: TRBD1 (6 bases). This CDR3 is 17 amino acids long. Germline CDR1 is MDHEN and CDR2 is SYDVKM. V was cut by 6 bases and J by 0 bases, with 20 bases left in between. The CDR3 region is CASSPSPPRGNQETQYF. In nucleotides, the CDR3 is TGTGCCAGCAGCCCGAGTCCCCCCAGGGGTAACCAAGAGACCCAGTACTTC.